This T cell receptor beta chain was sequenced during a study of T cells in Graves' hyperthyroidism and ophthalmopathy. Regions amplified from RNA transcripts were the TCR beta CDR3 regions. TCR CDR3 regions were first amplified by RT-PCR with HTBI primers. TCRdb called the multiplex PCR reads again in MiXCR, with one record for every CDR3 protein. The table records about 400,000 distinct CDR3 sequences, approximately 15% of them present only once. Those patients with uncontrolled infection, other autoimmune disease, pregnancy or lactation were excluded. The study, taken as a whole, reports: In validation, the model predicted ophthalmopathy. These predictions came a median roughly seven months before onset. By a 13 V-J model, ophthalmopathy was set apart from stable hyperthyroidism.

The CDR3 extends over 15 amino acids. Germline assignment: CDR1 MNHNS and CDR2 SASEGT. Trimming stripped 3 bases from V and 4 bases from J, with 15 bases between. Regarding this clonotype: Its matching antigen is unknown. This may come from a read error, since a much larger clone is one base off.

Sequencing was done on a sample of blood. The source is a woman under 30 with Graves' hyperthyroidism that later progressed to Graves' ophthalmopathy. This sequence joins TRBV6-1 and TRBJ1-2; weak D call: TRBD1 (5 bases). CDR3 protein: CASSEGLTGRYGYTF. In nucleotides, the CDR3 is TGTGCCAGCAGTGAGGGACTTACAGGACGCTATGGCTACACCTTC.